The 11 T cell receptor beta chains in this list originate from one sample, sequenced in a study of blood T cell repertoires in COVID-19. Sequencing used immunoSEQ multiplex PCR; TCRdb keeps in-frame clones, though not all of them. The sample consists of 100,000 to 150,000 clones, approximately 85% of them appearing once. Sequencing was carried out using peripheral blood. The receptors here all came from a human donor in a cohort sampled during active COVID-19.

The gene calls are TRBV6-5 and TRBJ2-1, with D tentatively TRBD2 (5 bases). CDR3 length: 15 residues. The germline V gene encodes CDR1 MNHEY and CDR2 SVGAGI. Trimming pared 6 bases from V and 10 bases from J, leaving 22 bases between. CDR3 sequence: CASRPGGLAIAEQFF. The CDR3, as DNA: TGTGCCAGCAGACCTGGTGGTCTAGCTATAGCGGAGCAGTTCTTC.

The rearrangement links TRBV2 to TRBJ2-1; TRBD2 matches at 7 bases. Germline V gives CDR1 SNHLY, CDR2 FYNNEI. The V and J ends lost 1 base and 5 bases, in that order; junction bases with no gene match: 8. The CDR3 sequence is 16 residues long. CDR3 protein: CASSEVPSGPNNEQFF. For the CDR3, the DNA is TGTGCCAGCAGTGAAGTTCCTAGCGGTCCCAACAATGAGCAGTTCTTC.

The rearrangement uses TRBV28 and TRBJ2-3; the match to TRBD1 covers 9 bases. The CDR3 consists of 15 residues. V was pared by 6 bases and J by 4 bases, with 8 bases of the junction left unmatched. CDR1 MDHEN and CDR2 SYDVKM come from the germline V gene. The CDR3 DNA sequence: TGTGCCAGCAGGGGGGACAGGGCGCGAGCAGATACGCAGTATTTT. It yields the protein CASRGDRARADTQYF. The entire variable domain, with the rest obtained from reference TRBV28 and TRBJ2-3, is as follows: DVKVTQSSRYLVKRTGEKVFLECVQDMDHENMFWYRQDPGLGLRLIYFSYDVKMKEKGDIPEGYSVSREKKERFSLILESASTNQTSMYLCASRGDRARADTQYFGPGTRLTVL.

The genes are TRBV4-1 and TRBJ1-5, with D possibly TRBD1 on 5 matching bases. Germline lookup yields CDR1 MGHRA and CDR2 YSYEKL. This CDR3 comprises 16 residues. Trimming left V 0 bases short and J 2 bases short, with 11 bases between. In nucleotides, the CDR3 is TGCGCCAGCAGCCAAGAGTTTCGACAGCGCAATCAGCCCCAGCATTTT. It translates to CASSQEFRQRNQPQHF.

The chain is built from TRBV10-2 and TRBJ1-3; tentatively, D is TRBD1 (5 bases). Germline V CDR1 and CDR2: WSHSY, SAAADI. V gave up 6 bases and J gave up 2 bases, with 11 bases separating them. The CDR3 runs to 14 residues. DNA of the CDR3: TGCGCCAGCAGCCGGCAGGGCGCTGGAAACACCATATATTTT. Residues: CASSRQGAGNTIYF.

This chain joins TRBV29-1 and TRBJ1-2, with 8 bases identical to TRBD1. Germline V gene lookup returns CDR1 SQVTM and CDR2 ANQGSEA. The CDR3 spans 13 residues. Germline trimming cut 4 bases from V and 7 bases from J; bases unmatched to any gene: 8. The CDR3 protein is CSVAPDRVRGYTF. CDR3 sequence (DNA): TGCAGCGTTGCCCCGGACAGGGTTCGTGGCTACACCTTC.

V and J are TRBV28 and TRBJ2-2, with 11 bases that match TRBD2. Germline V gives CDR1 MDHEN, CDR2 SYDVKM. With V trimmed by 6 bases and J by 7 bases, 7 bases remained unmatched. This CDR3 has 15 amino acids. This CDR3 is CASSRLAGGIGELFF. The CDR3 coding sequence is TGTGCCAGCAGCCGTCTAGCGGGAGGCATCGGGGAGCTGTTTTTT. Together with reference TRBV28 and TRBJ2-2, the CDR3 gives the full variable domain: DVKVTQSSRYLVKRTGEKVFLECVQDMDHENMFWYRQDPGLGLRLIYFSYDVKMKEKGDIPEGYSVSREKKERFSLILESASTNQTSMYLCASSRLAGGIGELFFGEGSRLTVL.

The chain employs TRBV6-1 and TRBJ1-6, with 7 nucleotides matching TRBD1. The trim removed 3 bases at V and 6 bases at J, leaving 5 bases unmatched. The CDR3 runs 15 residues. Looked up from germline, CDR1 is MNHNS and CDR2 is SASEGT. CDR3 in DNA: TGTGCCAGCAGTGACGGGGACAGTCTTAATTCACCCCTCCACTTT. Protein product: CASSDGDSLNSPLHF.

This chain joins TRBV6-5 and TRBJ1-3; D is perhaps TRBD1 (5 bases). Trimming shortened V by 8 bases and J by 0 bases, and 14 bases separated the two germline ends. Per germline, CDR1 MNHEY and CDR2 SVGAGI. The CDR3 is made up of 15 amino acids. The CDR3 sequence: CASGSWGVSGNTIYF. CDR3 coding DNA: TGTGCCAGCGGGTCCTGGGGGGTCTCTGGAAACACCATATATTTT.

This chain links TRBV6-5 with TRBJ2-1, with TRBD2 identical over 10 bases. Germline lookup yields CDR1 MNHEY and CDR2 SVGAGI. This CDR3 has 14 residues. Trimming at V came to 6 bases and at J to 3 bases, leaving 2 bases not matched to a gene. Here the CDR3 reads CASRRLAGYNEQFF. CDR3 nucleotides: TGTGCCAGCAGGAGACTAGCGGGCTACAATGAGCAGTTCTTC.

This chain uses TRBV6-5 with TRBJ2-7, with 10 bases identical to TRBD1. The germline gives CDR1 MNHEY, CDR2 SVGAGI. The trim removed 8 bases at V and 5 bases at J, leaving 12 bases unmatched. This CDR3 has 15 residues. This CDR3 is CASCRSGTGVHEQYF. CDR3 nucleotide sequence: TGTGCCAGCTGCCGCTCCGGGACAGGGGTCCACGAGCAGTACTTC.